This is a list of T cell receptor beta chains from one sample in a study of blood T cell repertoires in COVID-19. The protocol was immunoSEQ multiplex PCR, while the TCRdb copy is restricted to in-frame clones and leaves out a portion. Of 650,000 to 800,000 clones listed, 70% to 90% were seen once; the top ten hold approximately 0.25%. Sequenced material: peripheral blood. These receptors came from a woman younger than 35 with acute or convalescent COVID-19. The CDR3 runs from the conserved cysteine through the conserved F or W. A D gene is named only where the DNA matches it firmly. The size entry is marked missing in some rows and otherwise reads once, few, many or a size class.

clone size: NA
D gene: TRBD2
J gene: TRBJ2-2
V gene: TRBV19
CDR3 DNA: TGTGCCAGTTGGGGGGGGTACGCCGGGGAGCTGTTTTTT
CDR3 protein: CASWGGYAGELFF

clone size: NA
D gene: TRBD2
J gene: TRBJ2-7
V gene: TRBV28
CDR3 DNA: TGTGCCAGCAGCGCGGGAGGCAGGGAGACCTACGAGCAGTACTTC
CDR3 protein: CASSAGGRETYEQYF

clone size: NA
D gene: TRBD2
J gene: TRBJ2-7
V gene: TRBV7-9
CDR3 DNA: TGTGCCAGCAGCCCTAGCGGGCGGTCCTACGAGCAGTACTTC
CDR3 protein: CASSPSGRSYEQYF

clone size: few
D gene: NA
J gene: TRBJ1-6
V gene: TRBV12-5
CDR3 DNA: TGTGCTAGTGGTTTGGATGGGTGGGGGCCCGATAATTCACCCCTCCACTTT
CDR3 protein: CASGLDGWGPDNSPLHF

clone size: NA
D gene: NA
J gene: TRBJ1-1
V gene: TRBV29-1
CDR3 DNA: TGCAGCGTTCTCGGGGCTGAAGCTTTCTTT
CDR3 protein: CSVLGAEAFF

clone size: NA
D gene: NA
J gene: TRBJ1-5
V gene: TRBV11-2
CDR3 DNA: TGTGCCAGCAGCTTAGACAGGATCAATCAGCCCCAGCATTTT
CDR3 protein: CASSLDRINQPQHF

clone size: NA
D gene: TRBD2
J gene: TRBJ2-1
V gene: TRBV28
CDR3 DNA: TGTGCCAGCACCCTAGGGGAGACTAGCGGGGGCGGCTCCTACAATGAGCAGTTCTTC
CDR3 protein: CASTLGETSGGGSYNEQFF

clone size: NA
D gene: NA
J gene: TRBJ1-3
V gene: TRBV12-3/TRBV12-4
CDR3 DNA: TGTGCCAGCGGTGGGAGCTCTGGAAACACCATATATTTT
CDR3 protein: CASGGSSGNTIYF

clone size: NA
D gene: NA
J gene: TRBJ1-6
V gene: TRBV7-2
CDR3 DNA: TGTGCCAGCAGCTATTTGGCCCAGTGGGCCAATTCACCCCTCCACTTT
CDR3 protein: CASSYLAQWANSPLHF

clone size: NA
D gene: NA
J gene: TRBJ2-5
V gene: TRBV18
CDR3 DNA: TGTGCCAGCTCACACATCAGGGTACCGGAGACCCAGTACTTC
CDR3 protein: CASSHIRVPETQYF

clone size: NA
D gene: NA
J gene: TRBJ1-5
V gene: TRBV6-2/TRBV6-3
CDR3 DNA: TGTGCCAGCAGTTACTCTACAGGGCCTAATAGCAATCAGCCCCAGCATTTT
CDR3 protein: CASSYSTGPNSNQPQHF

clone size: NA
D gene: TRBD2
J gene: TRBJ2-7
V gene: TRBV9
CDR3 DNA: TGTGCCAGCAGCGTAGGACTAGCGGTTAGCTCCTACGAGCAGTACTTC
CDR3 protein: CASSVGLAVSSYEQYF

clone size: NA
D gene: NA
J gene: TRBJ1-1
V gene: TRBV20-1
CDR3 DNA: TGCAGTGCTTTCAGGGTTCCTGAAGCTTTCTTT
CDR3 protein: CSAFRVPEAFF

clone size: NA
D gene: NA
J gene: TRBJ2-7
V gene: TRBV6-5
CDR3 DNA: TGTGCCAGCAGCCCCAGGGGACGGAACTCCTACGAGCAGTACTTC
CDR3 protein: CASSPRGRNSYEQYF

clone size: NA
D gene: NA
J gene: TRBJ1-2
V gene: TRBV7-2
CDR3 DNA: TGTGCCAGCAGCACCCCGACGGGAAACTATGGCTACACCTTC
CDR3 protein: CASSTPTGNYGYTF

clone size: NA
D gene: NA
J gene: TRBJ2-7
V gene: TRBV20-1
CDR3 DNA: TGCAGTGCTAGAGGGCCCTACGAGCAGTACTTC
CDR3 protein: CSARGPYEQYF

clone size: once
D gene: TRBD1
J gene: TRBJ1-2
V gene: TRBV24-1
CDR3 DNA: TGTGCCACCAGTGACCGGACAGGGAGGTATGGCTACACCTTC
CDR3 protein: CATSDRTGRYGYTF

clone size: NA
D gene: NA
J gene: TRBJ2-7
V gene: TRBV5-6
CDR3 DNA: TGTGCCAGCAGCTTGGGAGGGAGCTCCTACGAGCAGTACTTC
CDR3 protein: CASSLGGSSYEQYF

clone size: NA
D gene: TRBD1
J gene: TRBJ2-7
V gene: TRBV3-1/TRBV3-2
CDR3 DNA: TGTGCCAGCAGCCAAGATCGCCCCGGGACAGGGGTGGGCGAGCAGTACTTC
CDR3 protein: CASSQDRPGTGVGEQYF

clone size: NA
D gene: NA
J gene: TRBJ1-3
V gene: TRBV4-1
CDR3 DNA: TGCGCCAGCAGCCAAGTTTATTGGGGGGAAGGAAACACCATATATTTT
CDR3 protein: CASSQVYWGEGNTIYF

clone size: NA
D gene: NA
J gene: TRBJ1-2
V gene: TRBV14
CDR3 DNA: TGTGCCAGCAGCCAAGTACTGACAGGACTTTCCTTC
CDR3 protein: CASSQVLTGLSF

clone size: NA
D gene: NA
J gene: TRBJ1-1
V gene: TRBV7-2
CDR3 DNA: TGTGCCAGCAGCTTAGCATCCCGCGGCGCGGGCGGAGCTTTCTTT
CDR3 protein: CASSLASRGAGGAFF

clone size: NA
D gene: TRBD2
J gene: TRBJ2-7
V gene: TRBV5-1
CDR3 DNA: TGCGCCAGCAGCTCGGATGGTAGCGGGATCTACGAGCAGTACTTC
CDR3 protein: CASSSDGSGIYEQYF

clone size: NA
D gene: NA
J gene: TRBJ2-1
V gene: TRBV5-8
CDR3 DNA: TGTGCCAGCAGCGCCCGGGCCTACAATGAGCAGTTCTTC
CDR3 protein: CASSARAYNEQFF

clone size: NA
D gene: TRBD2
J gene: TRBJ2-1
V gene: TRBV29-1
CDR3 DNA: TGCAGCGTCCCCGGGGGGGGGCCCAATGAGCAGTTCTTC
CDR3 protein: CSVPGGGPNEQFF

clone size: NA
D gene: NA
J gene: TRBJ2-4
V gene: TRBV7-9
CDR3 DNA: TGTGCCAGCAGCCCCCTTGAGGGTCCAAACATTCAGTACTTC
CDR3 protein: CASSPLEGPNIQYF

clone size: NA
D gene: NA
J gene: TRBJ1-6
V gene: TRBV5-1
CDR3 DNA: TGCGCCAGCAGCTTGGTAGGGAGTTCACCCCTCCACTTT
CDR3 protein: CASSLVGSSPLHF

clone size: NA
D gene: TRBD1
J gene: TRBJ1-6
V gene: TRBV5-6
CDR3 DNA: TGTGCCAGCAGCGGGGGACAGGGACTAAATTCACCCCTCCACTTT
CDR3 protein: CASSGGQGLNSPLHF

clone size: few
D gene: TRBD1
J gene: TRBJ2-7
V gene: TRBV7-9
CDR3 DNA: TGTGCCAGCAGCCCCCGAGGACAGGAATTCTACGAGCAGTACTTC
CDR3 protein: CASSPRGQEFYEQYF

clone size: NA
D gene: NA
J gene: TRBJ1-1
V gene: TRBV29-1
CDR3 DNA: TGCAGCGTTTGCTGGGGGCGCGAAGCTTTCTTT
CDR3 protein: CSVCWGREAFF

clone size: once
D gene: NA
J gene: TRBJ2-7
V gene: TRBV4-2
CDR3 DNA: TGTGCCAGCAGCCAAGTTGGAGACCGAACCTACGAGCAGTACTTC
CDR3 protein: CASSQVGDRTYEQYF

clone size: NA
D gene: TRBD2
J gene: TRBJ2-3
V gene: TRBV7-9
CDR3 DNA: TGTGCCAGCAGCTCCCGGGCGGGGGGCACAGATACGCAGTATTTT
CDR3 protein: CASSSRAGGTDTQYF

clone size: once
D gene: TRBD1
J gene: TRBJ1-1
V gene: TRBV18
CDR3 DNA: TGTGCCAGCTCCCTCCGACAGGGGAAGGCTTTCTTT
CDR3 protein: CASSLRQGKAFF

clone size: NA
D gene: TRBD1
J gene: TRBJ1-5
V gene: TRBV5-5
CDR3 DNA: TGTGCCAGCAGCCGAGGGGGCTATAGCAATCAGCCCCAGCATTTT
CDR3 protein: CASSRGGYSNQPQHF

clone size: NA
D gene: TRBD1
J gene: TRBJ1-1
V gene: TRBV18
CDR3 DNA: TGTGCCAGCTCATGGGGACAGCAAACTGAAGCTTTCTTT
CDR3 protein: CASSWGQQTEAFF

clone size: NA
D gene: TRBD1
J gene: TRBJ2-3
V gene: TRBV4-1
CDR3 DNA: TGCGCCAGCAGCCCCCTAGGGGGCAGCACAGATACGCAGTATTTT
CDR3 protein: CASSPLGGSTDTQYF

clone size: NA
D gene: NA
J gene: TRBJ1-2
V gene: TRBV10-3
CDR3 DNA: TGTGCCATCAGCCGGACAGCCGATTATGGCTACACCTTC
CDR3 protein: CAISRTADYGYTF

clone size: NA
D gene: NA
J gene: TRBJ1-1
V gene: TRBV6-5
CDR3 DNA: TGTGCCAGCACCGCGACGGGGACTGAAGCTTTCTTT
CDR3 protein: CASTATGTEAFF

clone size: NA
D gene: NA
J gene: TRBJ1-1
V gene: TRBV18
CDR3 DNA: TGTGCCAGCTCACCATGGGGGGGGCGGACCACTGAAGCTTTCTTT
CDR3 protein: CASSPWGGRTTEAFF

clone size: few
D gene: NA
J gene: TRBJ1-4
V gene: TRBV14
CDR3 DNA: TGTGCCAGCAGCCAAGCTATGGGACAAGTTGGTGAAAAACTGTTTTTT
CDR3 protein: CASSQAMGQVGEKLFF

clone size: NA
D gene: NA
J gene: TRBJ2-5
V gene: TRBV4-2
CDR3 DNA: TGTGCCAGCAGCCAAGTACTAGATCGGGGGGCGGAGACCCAGTACTTC
CDR3 protein: CASSQVLDRGAETQYF

clone size: NA
D gene: TRBD1
J gene: TRBJ1-2
V gene: TRBV4-1
CDR3 DNA: TGCGCCAGCAGCCTTCTCGGGGACAGGGCTCTCTATGGCTACACCTTC
CDR3 protein: CASSLLGDRALYGYTF

clone size: NA
D gene: TRBD1
J gene: TRBJ1-1
V gene: TRBV7-9
CDR3 DNA: TGTGCCAGCAGCCGGGACAGTGAAGCTTTCTTT
CDR3 protein: CASSRDSEAFF

clone size: NA
D gene: TRBD1
J gene: TRBJ2-7
V gene: TRBV30
CDR3 DNA: TGTGCCTGGAGCCCGAGCAGGGGGCTGGGAGAGCAGTACTTC
CDR3 protein: CAWSPSRGLGEQYF

clone size: NA
D gene: TRBD1
J gene: TRBJ2-6
V gene: TRBV5-1
CDR3 DNA: TGCGCCAGCAGCCAAACAGGGGGCCGAGCCTCTGGGGCCAACGTCCTGACTTTC
CDR3 protein: CASSQTGGRASGANVLTF

clone size: NA
D gene: TRBD1
J gene: TRBJ1-3
V gene: TRBV6-5
CDR3 DNA: TGTGCCAGCACCAATGACAGGGGAGGTGGAAACACCATATATTTT
CDR3 protein: CASTNDRGGGNTIYF

clone size: NA
D gene: NA
J gene: TRBJ1-5
V gene: TRBV2
CDR3 DNA: TGTGCCAGCAAGGGAGGACCGGCCCAGCATTTT
CDR3 protein: CASKGGPAQHF

clone size: few
D gene: TRBD1
J gene: TRBJ2-2
V gene: TRBV24-1
CDR3 DNA: TGTGCCACCAGTGATCCCGACAGGGGGCGCGTCGCCGGGGAGCTGTTTTTT
CDR3 protein: CATSDPDRGRVAGELFF